These 27 T cell receptor beta chains share one sample of origin, sequenced in a study of blood T cell repertoires in COVID-19. Profiled with immunoSEQ multiplex PCR; TCRdb holds only in-frame clones, not every one. This sample has fewer than 350,000 clones, with over 80% found just once. Sequenced input: PBMCs or T cells enriched from blood (not recorded which). Source of these receptors: a woman in her 30s with acute COVID-19.

This clone was counted between two and nine times. The chain has TRBV24-1 and TRBJ1-2; D perhaps matches TRBD1 (6 bases). The germline CDR1 and CDR2 sequences are KGHDR and SFDVKD. This CDR3 comprises 13 residues. The V gene lost 3 bases and the J gene lost 6 bases, with 10 bases spanning the gap. This chain's CDR3 is CATSDLGQNGYTF. For the CDR3, the DNA is TGTGCCACCAGTGATCTTGGACAGAATGGCTACACCTTC.

This chain uses TRBV20-1 with TRBJ2-1, with D tentatively TRBD1 (5 bases). The CDR3 covers 14 residues. Trimming left V 3 bases short and J 4 bases short, with 13 bases between. The germline V gene has CDR1 DFQATT and CDR2 SNEGSKA (reference sequence). The CDR3 is CSASMTEIYNEQFF. In DNA form, the CDR3 reads TGCAGTGCTAGTATGACAGAAATTTACAATGAGCAGTTCTTC.

This sequence joins TRBV5-1 and TRBJ2-1, with 8 bases aligning to TRBD1. V lost 2 bases to trimming and J lost 8 bases; unmatched junction nucleotides: 12. Per germline, CDR1 SGHRS and CDR2 YFSETQ. CDR3 size: 16 residues. CDR3 sequence (DNA): TGCGCCAGCAGCTTTATCGCAACAGGGGGGATGGATGAGCAGTTCTTC. Its translation: CASSFIATGGMDEQFF.

V gene TRBV19 combines with J gene TRBJ1-5; D gene unclear. Germline assignment: CDR1 LNHDA and CDR2 SQIVND (reference sequence). V lost 2 bases, J lost 5 bases, and 10 bases lay in between. This CDR3 spans 14 amino acids. For the CDR3, the DNA is TGTGCCAGTAGTATACAGGTTTTAGATCAGCCCCAGCATTTT. Protein sequence: CASSIQVLDQPQHF. The full variable domain, completed using reference TRBV19 and TRBJ1-5, is DGGITQSPKYLFRKEGQNVTLSCEQNLNHDAMYWYRQDPGQGLRLIYYSQIVNDFQKGDIAEGYSVSREKKESFPLTVTSAQKNPTAFYLCASSIQVLDQPQHFGDGTRLSIL.

This clone was detected once. The chain is built from TRBV28 and TRBJ2-7; 8 nucleotides match TRBD1. The germline V gene has CDR1 MDHEN and CDR2 SYDVKM. CDR3 length equals 13 residues. Trimming took 5 bases from V and 5 from J; bases not matched to a gene: 5. The CDR3: CASSRQGSHEQYF. For the CDR3, the DNA is TGTGCCAGCAGTCGACAGGGGTCCCACGAGCAGTACTTC.

The V call is TRBV7-6, the J call TRBJ1-5; 8 bases fit TRBD1. CDR1 is SGHVS, CDR2 FNYEAQ, per germline. Unmatched junction bases numbered 10, after V lost 1 base and J lost 5 bases. The CDR3 extends over 17 amino acids. CDR3 region: CASSLGTGRSSDQPQHF. The CDR3 DNA reads TGTGCCAGCAGCTTAGGGACAGGGAGGTCCTCAGATCAGCCCCAGCATTTT.

The chain uses TRBV18 and TRBJ2-3; possibly TRBD1 for D (7 bases). Between the trimmed V and J ends, which lost 2 bases and 5 bases, there was a span of 14 bases. The CDR3 extends over 15 amino acids. Germline V gene lookup returns CDR1 KGHSH and CDR2 LQKENI. This chain's CDR3 is CASSPSEGAVDTQYF. In DNA, the CDR3 is TGTGCCAGCTCACCATCGGAGGGGGCGGTAGATACGCAGTATTTT.

The rearrangement links TRBV12-3 or TRBV12-4 to TRBJ2-5; D is unresolved. V lost 7 bases and J 5 bases, leaving 8 bases between the germline ends. The length of the CDR3 is 11 residues. The CDR3 is CASNAQETQYF. Here the CDR3 DNA reads TGTGCCAGCAATGCCCAGGAGACCCAGTACTTC.

The gene calls are TRBV28 and TRBJ1-6; D is undetermined. V dropped 6 bases and J dropped 0 bases, with 6 bases sitting between them. Germline CDR1 and CDR2: MDHEN and SYDVKM. CDR3 size: 14 residues. The CDR3 region is CASRKSSYNSPLHF. CDR3 nucleotides: TGTGCCAGCAGAAAGAGCTCCTATAATTCACCCCTCCACTTT.

The V and J genes are TRBV4-1 and TRBJ1-2; 9 positions agree with TRBD1. J gave up 6 bases and V 3 bases, and 5 bases lay outside the gene matches. There are 14 residues in the CDR3. The germline V gene encodes CDR1 MGHRA and CDR2 YSYEKL. The CDR3 nucleotides read TGCGCCAGCAGCCAGGGACAGGGAACGGATGGCTACACCTTC. Encoded protein: CASSQGQGTDGYTF.

The rearrangement links TRBV7-2 to TRBJ2-2; D may be TRBD2 (7 bases). V was clipped by 5 bases and J by 4 bases, with 20 bases between them. CDR1 and CDR2 from the germline V gene are SGHTA and FQGNSA. The CDR3 has 17 amino acids. The CDR3 sequence: CASSTRGGELFTGELFF. In nucleotides, the CDR3 is TGTGCCAGCAGCACCCGAGGGGGGGAACTTTTCACCGGGGAGCTGTTTTTT. The full variable domain, in which reference TRBV7-2 and TRBJ2-2 provide the parts outside the CDR3, is GAGVSQSPSNKVTEKGKDVELRCDPISGHTALYWYRQSLGQGLEFLIYFQGNSAPDKSGLPSDRFSAERTGGSVSTLTIQRTQQEDSAVYLCASSTRGGELFTGELFFGEGSRLTVL.

This clone has a handful of counts. The chain carries TRBV13 and TRBJ1-2; TRBD1 matches 8 bases. CDR1 and CDR2 from the germline V gene are PRHDT and FYEKMQ (reference sequence). The CDR3 contains 14 residues. V was clipped by 1 base and J by 6 bases; unmatched bases: 4. The CDR3 nucleotides read TGTGCCAGCAGCTTAGCAGGGGGCAAAAATGGCTACACCTTC. This encodes CASSLAGGKNGYTF.

The chain uses TRBV6-5 and TRBJ1-6; tentatively, D is TRBD1 (6 bases). Trimming pared 10 bases from V and 10 bases from J, leaving 17 bases between. CDR1 and CDR2 from the germline V gene are MNHEY and SVGAGI. The CDR3 is made up of 13 amino acids. The CDR3 region has the DNA TGTGCCACCAGAGGACAGAAGGACTCACCCCTCCACTTT. Translated, it gives CATRGQKDSPLHF.

The chain has TRBV27 and TRBJ1-1, with TRBD1 as a possible D gene (6 bases). The CDR3 has 16 amino acids. V was clipped by 0 bases and J by 5 bases, with 16 bases between them. Germline assignment: CDR1 MNHEY and CDR2 SMNVEV (reference sequence). The CDR3 DNA reads TGTGCCAGCAGTTTATCCGCCAGGGGCGGGTGGACTGAAGCTTTCTTT. Residues: CASSLSARGGWTEAFF.

This rearrangement joins TRBV4-1 to TRBJ2-3; 9 positions match TRBD2. Germline CDR1 reads MGHRA; CDR2 reads YSYEKL. Trimming at V came to 7 bases and at J to 3 bases, leaving 5 bases not matched to a gene. The CDR3 is 14 residues long. CDR3 residues: CASTIAGETDTQYF. CDR3 DNA sequence: TGCGCCAGCACGATAGCGGGAGAAACAGATACGCAGTATTTT.

There are a few counts of this clone. The chain has TRBV10-2 and TRBJ1-3, with D possibly TRBD1 on 6 matching bases. V was cut by 3 bases and J by 2 bases, with 26 bases left in between. The CDR3 totals 20 residues. From germline, CDR1 is WSHSY and CDR2 SAAADI. The CDR3 nucleotides are TGCGCCAGCAGTGACCCGGGTAGGACAGCGGTTAAGGGCGCTGGAAACACCATATATTTT. Translation: CASSDPGRTAVKGAGNTIYF.

This clone occurred a few times. The chain links TRBV7-8 to TRBJ2-7; no clear D. Germline-derived CDR1 and CDR2 are SGHVS and FQNEAQ. This CDR3 contains 14 residues. Trimming pared 5 bases from V and 5 bases from J, leaving 16 bases between. Written as DNA, the CDR3 is TGTGCCAGCAGCCCCCGGTCACGAATCGACGAGCAGTACTTC. Encoded protein: CASSPRSRIDEQYF.

The rearrangement links TRBV9 to TRBJ1-2; maybe TRBD1 (5 bases). V was trimmed by 6 bases and J by 0 bases, leaving 15 bases between them. The germline gives CDR1 SGDLS, CDR2 YYNGEE. The CDR3 sequence is 15 residues long. CDR3 protein: CASTLGRASNYGYTF. The CDR3 DNA is TGTGCCAGCACCCTCGGCAGGGCCTCTAACTATGGCTACACCTTC.

The chain is built from TRBV3-1 (or the pseudogene TRBV3-2) and TRBJ2-7, with TRBD2 identical over 14 bases. The CDR3 totals 19 residues. The ends lost 5 bases at V and 2 bases at J; junction bases unmatched: 14. From germline, CDR1 is LGHDT and CDR2 YNNKEL (reference sequence). Written as DNA, the CDR3 is TGTGCCAGCAGCGCGATAGGGGGACTAGCGGGAGAGGTACCCTACGAGCAGTACTTC. Protein sequence: CASSAIGGLAGEVPYEQYF.

V and J are TRBV5-1 and TRBJ1-4; 9 positions agree with TRBD1. CDR1 and CDR2 (germline): SGHRS, YFSETQ. Trimming removed 0 bases from V and 6 bases from J; junction bases left unmatched: 6. There are 16 residues in the CDR3. CDR3 in amino acids: CASSLGDTGGDEKLFF. CDR3 DNA: TGCGCCAGCAGCTTGGGAGACACAGGGGGCGATGAAAAACTGTTTTTT.

The V gene is TRBV5-6, the J gene TRBJ1-1; a possible D gene is TRBD1 (6 bases). V lost 4 bases and J lost 3, with 16 bases in between. Germline V lookup: CDR1 SGHDT, CDR2 YYEEEE. The CDR3 spans 15 residues. Here the CDR3 DNA reads TGTGCCAGCAGCGCGGGGGACAATCTCGACACTGAAGCTTTCTTT. Its protein is CASSAGDNLDTEAFF. The complete variable domain, with remaining parts taken from reference TRBV5-6 and TRBJ1-1, reads DAGVTQSPTHLIKTRGQQVTLRCSPKSGHDTVSWYQQALGQGPQFIFQYYEEEERQRGNFPDRFSGHQFPNYSSELNVNALLLGDSALYLCASSAGDNLDTEAFFGQGTRLTVV.

This clone was detected only once. This chain uses TRBV4-1 with TRBJ2-7; TRBD1 agrees at 9 bases. The length of the CDR3 is 16 residues. V was pared by 5 bases and J by 5 bases, with 13 bases of the junction left unmatched. Germline values: CDR1 MGHRA, CDR2 YSYEKL. CDR3 in amino acids: CASSYGTGTGFDEQYF. CDR3 in DNA: TGCGCCAGCAGCTATGGGACCGGGACAGGGTTTGACGAGCAGTACTTC.

The chain uses TRBV15 and TRBJ1-5; possibly TRBD1 for D (6 bases). Trimming took 1 base from V and 6 from J, leaving 22 bases between them. From germline, CDR1 is LNHNV and CDR2 YYDKDF (reference sequence). This CDR3 comprises 18 residues. The CDR3: CATSRGFQRQVVGQPQHF. Written as DNA, the CDR3 is TGTGCCACCAGCAGAGGTTTCCAGAGACAGGTCGTGGGTCAGCCCCAGCATTTT.

This chain uses TRBV28 with TRBJ1-2; D might be TRBD1 (5 bases). CDR3 length: 13 amino acids. Germline V gene data show CDR1 as MDHEN and CDR2 as SYDVKM. Trimming took 9 bases from V and 6 from J, leaving 17 bases between them. The CDR3 sequence: CASGDSLGNGYTF. In nucleotides, the CDR3 is TGTGCCAGTGGGGACTCCCTGGGGAATGGCTACACCTTC.

The chain joins TRBV27 to TRBJ1-1; D gene uncertain. CDR1 is MNHEY and CDR2 is SMNVEV in the germline V gene (reference sequence). V was pared by 6 bases and J by 1 base, with 9 bases between. This CDR3 comprises 13 residues. CDR3 nucleotides: TGTGCCAGCAGAGTAGGAGGGAACACTGAAGCTTTCTTT. Translation: CASRVGGNTEAFF.

The chain uses TRBV6-1 and TRBJ2-7; D not resolved. The V end was cut by 2 bases, the J end by 4 bases, with 15 bases between. Germline CDR1 and CDR2: MNHNS and SASEGT. The CDR3 loop spans 15 amino acids. CDR3 protein: CASSEPESLKYEQYF. Here the CDR3 DNA reads TGTGCCAGCAGTGAACCGGAATCACTAAAATACGAGCAGTACTTC.

The V call is TRBV28, the J call TRBJ1-1, with a tentative D call TRBD1 (5 bases). Trimming pared 4 bases from V and 1 base from J, leaving 7 bases between. Germline V gene sequence: CDR1 MDHEN, CDR2 SYDVKM. There are 13 residues in the CDR3. CDR3 protein: CASSSGQNTEAFF. The CDR3 DNA sequence: TGTGCCAGCAGTTCTGGACAGAACACTGAAGCTTTCTTT. The full variable domain, rest sourced from reference TRBV28 and TRBJ1-1, is DVKVTQSSRYLVKRTGEKVFLECVQDMDHENMFWYRQDPGLGLRLIYFSYDVKMKEKGDIPEGYSVSREKKERFSLILESASTNQTSMYLCASSSGQNTEAFFGQGTRLTVV.